The 8 T cell receptor beta chains below all came from one sample that was sequenced in a study of T cells after yellow fever vaccination. Each CDR3 protein is one row after TCRdb ran MiXCR on the 5' RACE reads. This sample has roughly 340,000 distinct CDR3 sequences, with 8.7% found just once. The material was PBMCs, obtained on the day of the first yellow fever vaccination. The receptors originated from a man younger than 35 who received the YFV17D yellow fever vaccine.

This clonotype was recorded a few times. The V and J genes are TRBV5-1 and TRBJ2-2; D remains unclear. The V gene's germline CDR1 is SGHRS and CDR2 YFSETQ. The CDR3 is 15 residues long. V was trimmed by 6 bases and J by 4 bases, leaving 16 bases between them. CDR3 DNA sequence: TGCGCCAGCACTGATGGCAGGTCGATCACCGGGGAGCTGTTTTTT. This sequence encodes CASTDGRSITGELFF.

This clonotype was counted ten times or more. This chain joins TRBV7-8 and TRBJ2-7; 7 bases are a match to TRBD1. After removal of 5 bases from V and 3 bases from J, the junction contained 4 bases not matched to a gene. The CDR3 length is 13 residues. Per the germline V gene, CDR1 is SGHVS and CDR2 is FQNEAQ. The CDR3 loop is CASSQYRGYEQYV. CDR3 DNA: TGTGCCAGCAGCCAATACAGGGGCTACGAGCAGTACGTC.

The chain joins TRBV5-1 to TRBJ2-3, with TRBD2 identical over 9 bases. Germline trimming cut 0 bases from V and 4 bases from J; bases unmatched to any gene: 6. CDR1 is SGHRS and CDR2 is YFSETQ in the germline V gene. This CDR3 has 16 residues. The CDR3 DNA is TGCGCCAGCAGCTTGGGGATAGCGGGGGATTCAGATACGCAGTATTTT. This codes for CASSLGIAGDSDTQYF.

This clonotype was observed at least ten times. In nucleotides, the CDR3 is TGTGCCAGCAGTGAAGGAGGGGGGGCAGATACGCAGTATTTT. It specifies CASSEGGGADTQYF. The genes are TRBV6-4 and TRBJ2-3, with a weak D call TRBD2 (7 bases). The CDR3 is 14 amino acids. The germline gives CDR1 MRHNA, CDR2 SNTAGT. Trimming took 3 bases from V and 4 from J, leaving 11 bases between them.

The J gene is TRBJ2-3, the V gene TRBV6-1; maybe TRBD1 (5 bases). The germline V and J ends were trimmed by 6 bases and 2 bases, with 12 bases remaining between them. The CDR3 loop spans 14 amino acids. Germline V gene sequence: CDR1 MNHNS, CDR2 SASEGT. DNA of the CDR3: TGTGCCAGCAGCCTTCAGGGTGCCACAGATACGCAGTATTTT. Encoded protein: CASSLQGATDTQYF.

This clonotype was picked up many times. The CDR3 spells CASSQTGNSPLHF. The CDR3 DNA reads as TGTGCCAGCAGCCAGACAGGGAACTCACCCCTCCACTTT. This rearrangement joins TRBV4-2 to TRBJ1-6; 7 bases are a match to TRBD1. The V segment lost 3 bases and the J segment 10 bases; nucleotides outside the gene matches: 3. Germline loops: CDR1 LGHNA, CDR2 YNFKEQ. The CDR3 covers 13 residues.

This clonotype was recorded a few times. Germline and junction disagree at one end, which may indicate a read error. V is TRBV4-2 and J is TRBJ1-3, with D unclear. Germline V gene sequence: CDR1 LGHNA, CDR2 YNFKEQ. The CDR3 contains 15 residues. The CDR3 sequence: CASSPPRGPGDTIYF. The CDR3 DNA reads TGTGCCAGCAGCCCACCCAGAGGGCCTGGAGACACCATATATTTT.

This clonotype was detected only a few times. This rearrangement joins TRBV6-1 to TRBJ1-2; D perhaps matches TRBD1 (5 bases). V was clipped by 6 bases and J by 4 bases, with 15 bases between them. The germline V gene encodes CDR1 MNHNS and CDR2 SASEGT. The CDR3 has 14 amino acids. The chain's CDR3 is CASSPDTNLYGYTF. Here the CDR3 DNA reads TGTGCCAGCAGCCCGGACACCAACCTCTATGGCTACACCTTC.